This T cell receptor (beta chain) was recorded in a study of cytomegalovirus exposure and HLA in healthy donors. The study's findings and limits: Rarity held for most TCR sequences, but there were some public TCRs that occurred in many donors. Listed as cytomegalovirus-associated were about 160 TCR beta chains. CMV antigen specificity was confirmed in vitro for three CMV-associated chains.

Points on this clone: Its antigen is not known.

Libraries were prepared by immunoSEQ multiplex PCR; TCRdb keeps only in-frame clonotypes and omits some of them. Counted here are over 150,000 clones, 70% to 90% occurring once; the ten biggest clones make up about a fifth. Between the trimmed V and J ends, which lost 6 bases and 0 bases, there was a span of 15 bases. The CDR3 is 15 residues long. Germline loops: CDR1 SNHLY, CDR2 FYNNEI. Donors came from a validation cohort of 90 to 150 subjects, distinct from the first 666-subject cohort. V and J are TRBV2 and TRBJ2-7; weak D call: TRBD1 (6 bases). Sequencing used PBMCs. This receptor was identified in a man between 18 and 35 years old in good health and CMV-seropositive. The CDR3 sequence is CASSPEQGSSYEQYF. The CDR3, as DNA: TGTGCCAGCAGCCCAGAACAGGGTAGCTCCTACGAGCAGTACTTC.